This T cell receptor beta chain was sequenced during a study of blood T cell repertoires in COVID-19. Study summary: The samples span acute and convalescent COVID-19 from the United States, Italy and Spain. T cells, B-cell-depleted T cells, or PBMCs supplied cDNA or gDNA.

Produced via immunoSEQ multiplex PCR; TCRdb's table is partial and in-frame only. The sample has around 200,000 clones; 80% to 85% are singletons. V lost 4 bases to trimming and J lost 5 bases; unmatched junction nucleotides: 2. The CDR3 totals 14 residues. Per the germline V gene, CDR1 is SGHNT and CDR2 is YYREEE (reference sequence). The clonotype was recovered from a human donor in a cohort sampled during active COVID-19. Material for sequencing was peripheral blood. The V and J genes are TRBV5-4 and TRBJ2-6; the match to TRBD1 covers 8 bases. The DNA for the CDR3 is TGTGCCAGCAGCGGGGACAGGCGGGCCAACGTCCTGACTTTC. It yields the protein CASSGDRRANVLTF.